This T cell receptor beta chain was identified in a study of T cell repertoires in cytomegalovirus infection (dated by TCRdb to between 2019 and 2020). Regarding the study in general: Donor HLA type was relevant to the analysis, because carriage of CMV infection together with the matching HLA type was indicated by public TCR beta signatures. Overall results and qualifications from the work: The ex vivo response was dominated by HLA-C-restricted CMV-specific TCR beta clonotypes, which also provided the single most frequent clonotype in two of eight donors. In both this cohort and an independent roughly 330-donor cohort, the cumulative frequency of public TCR beta family members distinguished carriers of CMV infection plus the relevant HLA type.

The sample holds many counts of this clonotype. Its antigen specificity is not known. Base qualities are not at hand, and no much larger clone is one base apart. The CDR3 runs 15 residues from the cysteine to the phenylalanine. The kept DNA is CDR3 alone, 45 bases in frame from the first base. V trim: 5 bases; J trim: 2 bases; unmatched bases: 7. The instrument was an Illumina HiSeq 1500. TCRdb reprocessing: public reads trimmed at Q25 with fastp, clones called with MiXCR, in-frame beta chains kept. For every CDR3 protein sequence, its rows merge into one entry that carries the most common genes and DNA. The sample contains around 440,000 distinct CDR3 sequences, around 10% of them found a single time. The ten largest clones add up to roughly 10% of the sample.

The chain is assembled from TRBV12-3 or TRBV12-4 and TRBJ2-7, with 9 central nucleotides matching TRBD2. The clonotype was recovered from a human donor in good health (CMV status not recorded). Some clones in this sample may be carry-over from other donors' samples. Specimen: PBMCs. The nucleotide sequence is TGTGCCAGCAGTCTATCTGGGACTAGCCCCTACGAGCAGTACTTC. It is translated as CASSLSGTSPYEQYF.